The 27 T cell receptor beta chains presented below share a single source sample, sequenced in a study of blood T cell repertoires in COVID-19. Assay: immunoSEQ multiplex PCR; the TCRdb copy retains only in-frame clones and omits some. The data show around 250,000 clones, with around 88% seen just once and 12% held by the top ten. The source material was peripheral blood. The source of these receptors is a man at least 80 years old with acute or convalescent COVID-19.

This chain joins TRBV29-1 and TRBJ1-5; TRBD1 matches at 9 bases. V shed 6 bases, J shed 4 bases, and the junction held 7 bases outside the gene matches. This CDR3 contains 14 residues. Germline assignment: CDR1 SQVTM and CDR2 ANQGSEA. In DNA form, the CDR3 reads TGCAGCGTGACTTGGGACAGGGCAAATCAGCCCCAGCATTTT. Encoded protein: CSVTWDRANQPQHF.

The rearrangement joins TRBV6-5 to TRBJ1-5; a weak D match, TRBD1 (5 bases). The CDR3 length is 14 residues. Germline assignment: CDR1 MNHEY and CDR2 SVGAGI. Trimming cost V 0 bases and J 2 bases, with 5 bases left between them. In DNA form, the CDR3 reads TGTGCCAGCAGTTACTCCAGGGGCAATCAGCCCCAGCATTTT. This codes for CASSYSRGNQPQHF.

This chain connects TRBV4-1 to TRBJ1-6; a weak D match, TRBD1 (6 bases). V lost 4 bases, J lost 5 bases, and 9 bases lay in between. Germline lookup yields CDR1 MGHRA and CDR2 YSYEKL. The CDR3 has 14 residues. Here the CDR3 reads CASSRYRDNSPLHF. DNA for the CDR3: TGCGCCAGCAGCCGGTACAGGGATAATTCACCCCTCCACTTT.

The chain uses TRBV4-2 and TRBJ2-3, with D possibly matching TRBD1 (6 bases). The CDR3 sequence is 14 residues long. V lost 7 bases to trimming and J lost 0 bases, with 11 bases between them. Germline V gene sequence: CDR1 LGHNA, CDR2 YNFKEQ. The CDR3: CASTSGASTDTQYF. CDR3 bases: TGTGCCAGCACCTCAGGGGCTAGCACAGATACGCAGTATTTT.

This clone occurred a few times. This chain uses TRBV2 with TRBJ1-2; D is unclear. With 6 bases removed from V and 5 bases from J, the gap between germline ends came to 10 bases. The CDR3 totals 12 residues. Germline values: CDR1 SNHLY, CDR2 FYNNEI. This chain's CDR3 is CASSPLGYGYTF. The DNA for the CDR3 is TGTGCCAGCAGCCCCCTCGGGTATGGCTACACCTTC. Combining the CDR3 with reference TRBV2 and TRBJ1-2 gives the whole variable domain EPEVTQTPSHQVTQMGQEVILRCVPISNHLYFYWYRQILGQKVEFLVSFYNNEISEKSEIFDDQFSVERPDGSNFTLKIRSTKLEDSAMYFCASSPLGYGYTFGSGTRLTVV.

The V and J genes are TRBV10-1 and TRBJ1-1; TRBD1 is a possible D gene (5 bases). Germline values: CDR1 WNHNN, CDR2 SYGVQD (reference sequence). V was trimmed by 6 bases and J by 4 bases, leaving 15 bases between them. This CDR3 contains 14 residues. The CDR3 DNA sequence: TGCGCCAGCAGCCCCGGGGGATGGGGCACTGAAGCTTTCTTT. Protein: CASSPGGWGTEAFF.

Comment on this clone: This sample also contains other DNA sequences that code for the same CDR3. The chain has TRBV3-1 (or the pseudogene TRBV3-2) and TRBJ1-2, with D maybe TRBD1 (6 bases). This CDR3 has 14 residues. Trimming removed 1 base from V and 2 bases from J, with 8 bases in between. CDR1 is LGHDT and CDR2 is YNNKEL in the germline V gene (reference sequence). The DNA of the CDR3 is TGTGCCAGCAGCCAAGGGACAGCAAACTATGGCTACACCTTC. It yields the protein CASSQGTANYGYTF.

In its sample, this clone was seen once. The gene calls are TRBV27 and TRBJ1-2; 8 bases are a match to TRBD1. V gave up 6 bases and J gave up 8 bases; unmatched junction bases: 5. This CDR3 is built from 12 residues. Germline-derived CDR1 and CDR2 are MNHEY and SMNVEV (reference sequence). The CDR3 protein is CASRTGAYGYTF. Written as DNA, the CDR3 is TGTGCCAGCAGGACAGGGGCATACGGCTACACCTTC.

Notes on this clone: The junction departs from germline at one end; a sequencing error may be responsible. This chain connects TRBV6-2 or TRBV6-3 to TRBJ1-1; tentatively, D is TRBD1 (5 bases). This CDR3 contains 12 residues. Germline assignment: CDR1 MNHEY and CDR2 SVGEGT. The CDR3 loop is CAGSQSQAQAFF. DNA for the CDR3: TGTGCCGGCAGTCAATCACAGGCACAAGCTTTCTTT.

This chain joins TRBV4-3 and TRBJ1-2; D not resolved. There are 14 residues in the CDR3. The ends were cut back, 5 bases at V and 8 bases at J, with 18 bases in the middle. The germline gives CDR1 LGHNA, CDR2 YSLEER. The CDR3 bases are TGCGCCAGCAGCTTGGAGGTGGCGACGGGCGGCTACACCTTC. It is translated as CASSLEVATGGYTF.

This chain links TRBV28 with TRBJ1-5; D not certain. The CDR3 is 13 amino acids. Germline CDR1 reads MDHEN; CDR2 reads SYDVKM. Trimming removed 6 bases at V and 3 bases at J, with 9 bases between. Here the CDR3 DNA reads TGTGCCAGCAGGGTGGGCTTCAATCAGCCCCAGCATTTT. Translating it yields CASRVGFNQPQHF. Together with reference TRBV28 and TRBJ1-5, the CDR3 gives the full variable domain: DVKVTQSSRYLVKRTGEKVFLECVQDMDHENMFWYRQDPGLGLRLIYFSYDVKMKEKGDIPEGYSVSREKKERFSLILESASTNQTSMYLCASRVGFNQPQHFGDGTRLSIL.

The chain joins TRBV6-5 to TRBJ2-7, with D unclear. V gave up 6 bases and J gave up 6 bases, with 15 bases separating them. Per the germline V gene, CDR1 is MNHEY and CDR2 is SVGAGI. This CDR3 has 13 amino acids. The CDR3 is CASSARVESEQYF. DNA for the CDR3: TGTGCCAGCAGCGCCCGGGTTGAGTCCGAGCAGTACTTC.

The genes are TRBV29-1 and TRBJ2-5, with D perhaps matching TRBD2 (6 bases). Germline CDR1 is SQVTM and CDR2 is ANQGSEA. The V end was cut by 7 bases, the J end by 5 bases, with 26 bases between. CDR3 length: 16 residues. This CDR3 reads CSGNSGVRGSRETQYF. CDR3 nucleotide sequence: TGCAGCGGTAACAGTGGGGTACGGGGGAGTAGGGAGACCCAGTACTTC.

The CDR3 here is CASRGNEKLFF. The CDR3 coding sequence is TGTGCCAGCCGAGGTAATGAAAAACTGTTTTTT. The chain carries TRBV21-1 and TRBJ1-4. TRBV21-1 has pseudogene status. There are 11 residues in the CDR3.

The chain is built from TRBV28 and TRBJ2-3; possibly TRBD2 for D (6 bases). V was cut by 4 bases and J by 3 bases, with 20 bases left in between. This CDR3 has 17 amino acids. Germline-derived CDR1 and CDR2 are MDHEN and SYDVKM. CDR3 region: CASSSSGGGRRTDTQYF. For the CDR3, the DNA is TGTGCCAGCAGTTCTTCCGGGGGTGGAAGACGGACAGATACGCAGTATTTT.

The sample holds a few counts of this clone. CDR3 residues: CASSPTTGGNTEAFF. DNA of the CDR3: TGTGCCAGCAGCCCCACGACAGGGGGGAACACTGAAGCTTTCTTT. The chain links TRBV6-2 or TRBV6-3 to TRBJ1-1; 9 bases match TRBD1. Unmatched junction bases numbered 6, after V lost 6 bases and J lost 1 base. The CDR3 has 15 amino acids. In germline, CDR1 is MNHEY, CDR2 SVGEGT.

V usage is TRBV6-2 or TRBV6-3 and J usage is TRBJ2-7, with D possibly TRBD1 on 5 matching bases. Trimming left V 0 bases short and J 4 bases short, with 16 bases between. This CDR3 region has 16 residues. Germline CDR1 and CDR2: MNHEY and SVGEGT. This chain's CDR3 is CASSYSFRGDLYEQYF. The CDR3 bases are TGTGCCAGCAGTTACTCGTTTAGGGGTGATTTATACGAGCAGTACTTC.

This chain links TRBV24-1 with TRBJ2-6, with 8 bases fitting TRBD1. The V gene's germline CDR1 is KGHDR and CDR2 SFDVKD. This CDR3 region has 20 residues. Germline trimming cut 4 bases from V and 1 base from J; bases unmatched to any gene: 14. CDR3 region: CATSDPSRRQGASGANVLTF. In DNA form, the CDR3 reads TGTGCCACCAGTGACCCCTCCCGTCGGCAGGGGGCATCTGGGGCCAACGTCCTGACTTTC.

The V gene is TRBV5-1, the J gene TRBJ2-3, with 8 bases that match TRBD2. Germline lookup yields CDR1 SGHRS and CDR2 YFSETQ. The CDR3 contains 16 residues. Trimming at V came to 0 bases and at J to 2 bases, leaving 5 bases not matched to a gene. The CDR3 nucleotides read TGCGCCAGCAGCTTGGGACTAGCGCTATCCACAGATACGCAGTATTTT. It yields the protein CASSLGLALSTDTQYF. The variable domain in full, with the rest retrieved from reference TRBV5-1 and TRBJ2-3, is KAGVTQTPRYLIKTRGQQVTLSCSPISGHRSVSWYQQTPGQGLQFLFEYFSETQRNKGNFPGRFSGRQFSNSRSEMNVSTLELGDSALYLCASSLGLALSTDTQYFGPGTRLTVL.

Written as DNA, the CDR3 is TGTGCCAGCAGTGCGGACAGGTGGAACTATGGCTACACCTTC. Amino acid sequence: CASSADRWNYGYTF. The rearrangement joins TRBV2 to TRBJ1-2; 7 positions match TRBD1. This CDR3 has 14 residues. V lost 4 bases and J lost 2; bases outside the gene matches: 4. Germline CDR1 and CDR2: SNHLY and FYNNEI.

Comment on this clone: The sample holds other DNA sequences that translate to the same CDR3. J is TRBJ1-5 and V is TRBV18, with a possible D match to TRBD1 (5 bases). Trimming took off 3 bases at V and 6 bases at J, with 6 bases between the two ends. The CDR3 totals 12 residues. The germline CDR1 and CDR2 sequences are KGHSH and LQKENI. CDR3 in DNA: TGTGCCAGCTCACCCGGGGGTCAGCCCCAGCATTTT. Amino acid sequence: CASSPGGQPQHF.

The chain's CDR3 is CAISEPPADTQYF. For the CDR3, the DNA is TGTGCCATCAGTGAGCCCCCAGCAGATACGCAGTATTTT. The gene calls are TRBV10-3 and TRBJ2-3; D ambiguous. The ends were cut back, 2 bases at V and 4 bases at J, with 7 bases in the middle. The germline V gene encodes CDR1 ENHRY and CDR2 SYGVKD. The CDR3 has 13 amino acids.

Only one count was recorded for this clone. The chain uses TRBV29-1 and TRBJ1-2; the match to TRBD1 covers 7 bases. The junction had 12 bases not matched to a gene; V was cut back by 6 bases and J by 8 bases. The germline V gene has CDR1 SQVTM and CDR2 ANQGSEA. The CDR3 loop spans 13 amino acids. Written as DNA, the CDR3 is TGCAGCGTCCCAGACAGGGTAGAAAGAGGCTACACCTTC. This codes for CSVPDRVERGYTF.

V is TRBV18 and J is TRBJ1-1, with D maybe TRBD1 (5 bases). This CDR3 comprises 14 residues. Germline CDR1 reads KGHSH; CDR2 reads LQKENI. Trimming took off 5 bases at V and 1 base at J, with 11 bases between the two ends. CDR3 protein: CASSSAGPNTEAFF. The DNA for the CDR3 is TGTGCCAGCTCATCGGCGGGACCGAACACTGAAGCTTTCTTT.

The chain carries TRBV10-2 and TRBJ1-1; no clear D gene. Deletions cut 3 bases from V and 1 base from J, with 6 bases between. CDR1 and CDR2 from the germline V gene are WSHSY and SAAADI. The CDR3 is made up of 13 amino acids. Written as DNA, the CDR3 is TGCGCCAGCAGTGACTCAGGGAACACTGAAGCTTTCTTT. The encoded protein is CASSDSGNTEAFF.

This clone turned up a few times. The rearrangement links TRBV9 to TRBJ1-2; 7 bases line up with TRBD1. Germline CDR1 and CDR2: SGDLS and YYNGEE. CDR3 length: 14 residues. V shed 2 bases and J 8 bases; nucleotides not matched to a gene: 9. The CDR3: CASSVAGGSLGYTF. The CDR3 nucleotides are TGTGCCAGCAGCGTGGCAGGGGGATCTTTAGGCTACACCTTC. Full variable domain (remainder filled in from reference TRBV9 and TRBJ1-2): DSGVTQTPKHLITATGQRVTLRCSPRSGDLSVYWYQQSLDQGLQFLIQYYNGEERAKGNILERFSAQQFPDLHSELNLSSLELGDSALYFCASSVAGGSLGYTFGSGTRLTVV.

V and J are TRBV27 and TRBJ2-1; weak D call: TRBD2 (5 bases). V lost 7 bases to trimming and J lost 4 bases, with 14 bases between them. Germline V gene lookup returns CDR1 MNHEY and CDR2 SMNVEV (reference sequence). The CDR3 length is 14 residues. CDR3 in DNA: TGTGCCAGCAACCGTCTAGCAGGTTACAATGAGCAGTTCTTC. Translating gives CASNRLAGYNEQFF.